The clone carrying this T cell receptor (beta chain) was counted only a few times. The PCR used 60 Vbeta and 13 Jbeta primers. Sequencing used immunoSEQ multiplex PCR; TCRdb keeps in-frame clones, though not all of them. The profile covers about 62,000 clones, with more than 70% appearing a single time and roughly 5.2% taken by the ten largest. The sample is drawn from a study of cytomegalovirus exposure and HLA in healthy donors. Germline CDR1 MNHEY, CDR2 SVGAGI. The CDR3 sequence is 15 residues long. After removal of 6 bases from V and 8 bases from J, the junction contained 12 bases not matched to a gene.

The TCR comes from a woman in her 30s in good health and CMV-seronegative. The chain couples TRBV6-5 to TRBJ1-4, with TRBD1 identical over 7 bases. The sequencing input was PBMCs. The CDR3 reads CASRSRTGPVEKLFF. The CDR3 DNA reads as TGTGCCAGCAGATCTCGGACAGGCCCTGTGGAAAAACTGTTTTTT.